The text below deals with one T cell receptor beta chain. The data derive from a study of cytomegalovirus exposure and HLA in healthy donors. The PCR ran on 60 Vbeta and 13 Jbeta primers. As originally analysed: The count from a later analysis was tens of millions of unique TCR beta chains, some 12 million of them shared. Libraries were prepared by immunoSEQ multiplex PCR; TCRdb keeps only in-frame clonotypes and omits some of them. The V and J calls and clone size come from that table; D and trimming were worked out from the DNA. The top ten clones hold about 1.8% of a sample with around 130,000 clones, roughly four fifths of them seen once. V was shortened by 3 bases and J by 3 bases, with 3 bases between the two germline ends. Germline V CDR1 and CDR2: MNHNS, SASEGT. The CDR3 loop spans 11 amino acids.

Specimen: PBMCs. The rearrangement uses TRBV6-1 and TRBJ2-7; D is uncertain. The clonotype originates from a woman aged 50 to 60 in good health and CMV-seronegative. Written as DNA, the CDR3 is TGTGCCAGCAGTGACTTCTACGAGCAGTACTTC. This translates into CASSDFYEQYF.